Following are 32 T cell receptor beta chains from one sample sequenced in a study of identical twins. TCRdb processed the 5' RACE reads anew with MiXCR; each CDR3 protein has one entry. Counted here are about 1.7 million distinct CDR3 sequences, more than 30% occurring once; the ten biggest clones make up around 0.25%. Source material: cord blood. The source of these receptors is a newborn girl in good health.

Concerning this clonotype: At one boundary the junction diverges from the germline segment, which might be a read error. The chain uses TRBV12-3 or TRBV12-4 and TRBJ2-4; no clear D. This CDR3 spans 14 amino acids. CDR3 in amino acids: CAGSFQDLRNIQYF. The CDR3 DNA follows: TGTGCCGGCAGTTTCCAGGATCTCAGAAACATTCAGTACTTC.

The V and J genes are TRBV30 and TRBJ1-2, with a tentative D call TRBD1 (6 bases). From germline, CDR1 is GTSNPN and CDR2 SVGIG (reference sequence). CDR3 length equals 15 residues. Trimming took 2 bases from V and 2 from J, leaving 15 bases between them. This CDR3 reads CAWSPDSLYNYGYTF. CDR3 coding DNA: TGTGCCTGGAGTCCGGACAGCCTATACAACTATGGCTACACCTTC.

About this clonotype itself: An end of the junction differs from the germline gene, which may be a read error. The chain is built from TRBV6-6 and TRBJ2-7; 7 positions match TRBD2. This CDR3 has 13 residues. CDR1 and CDR2 (germline): MNHNY, SVGAGI (reference sequence). The CDR3 DNA sequence: TGTGCCCGCAGCCGAGCGGGGTTGTACGAGCAGTACTTC. It specifies CARSRAGLYEQYF.

This clonotype was seen more than once but under ten times. V is TRBV19 and J is TRBJ2-3; no reliable D call. Trimming left V 6 bases short and J 5 bases short, with 12 bases between. Germline assignment: CDR1 LNHDA and CDR2 SQIVND (reference sequence). CDR3 length equals 13 residues. CDR3 in amino acids: CASRKMTQDTQYF. CDR3 coding DNA: TGTGCCAGTAGAAAGATGACCCAAGATACGCAGTATTTT.

The V call is TRBV9, the J call TRBJ1-2; no firm D call. The CDR3 runs to 13 residues. Trimming shortened V by 7 bases and J by 7 bases, and 17 bases separated the two germline ends. The germline V gene encodes CDR1 SGDLS and CDR2 YYNGEE. This chain's CDR3 is CASGPRLGGGYTF. The DNA of the CDR3 is TGTGCCAGCGGCCCTAGGTTAGGAGGTGGCTACACCTTC. The variable domain in full, completed from reference TRBV9 and TRBJ1-2, reads DSGVTQTPKHLITATGQRVTLRCSPRSGDLSVYWYQQSLDQGLQFLIQYYNGEERAKGNILERFSAQQFPDLHSELNLSSLELGDSALYFCASGPRLGGGYTFGSGTRLTVV.

V usage is TRBV5-1 and J usage is TRBJ1-2; unclear D gene. CDR3 length equals 17 residues. V lost 3 bases and J lost 0, with 18 bases in between. Germline CDR1 and CDR2: SGHRS and YFSETQ. Written as DNA, the CDR3 is TGCGCCAGCAGCTCGGACGGCTTCCGTCTAGCTAACTATGGCTACACCTTC. It is translated as CASSSDGFRLANYGYTF.

CDR3 nucleotide sequence: TGTGCCAGCAGTTACGGCCCTGAAGCTTTCTTT. Translation gives CASSYGPEAFF. The chain uses TRBV6-5 and TRBJ1-1; D uncertain. Trimming shortened V by 2 bases and J by 6 bases, and 4 bases separated the two germline ends. Germline V lookup: CDR1 MNHEY, CDR2 SVGAGI. This CDR3 comprises 11 residues.

The chain employs TRBV5-1 and TRBJ1-1, with a possible D match to TRBD1 (5 bases). The germline V gene encodes CDR1 SGHRS and CDR2 YFSETQ. The V gene lost 0 bases and the J gene lost 0 bases, with 12 bases spanning the gap. The CDR3 runs 16 residues. Here the CDR3 reads CASSLAWGTLNTEAFF. The CDR3 nucleotides read TGCGCCAGCAGCTTGGCCTGGGGGACCCTGAACACTGAAGCTTTCTTT.

This chain joins TRBV29-1 and TRBJ2-1; the D gene is possibly TRBD2 (6 bases). Germline V gene sequence: CDR1 SQVTM, CDR2 ANQGSEA. This CDR3 is 15 amino acids long. Trimming stripped 6 bases from V and 3 bases from J, with 18 bases between. The CDR3 reads CSVYSRGSSYNEQFF. CDR3 in DNA: TGCAGCGTATACAGCCGGGGGTCCAGCTACAATGAGCAGTTCTTC.

This clonotype was seen a few times. The V and J genes are TRBV28 and TRBJ2-7, with D unclear. Per the germline V gene, CDR1 is MDHEN and CDR2 is SYDVKM. This CDR3 contains 14 residues. Trimming removed 8 bases at V and 3 bases at J, with 17 bases between. The CDR3 region is CASRGWRENYEQYF. For the CDR3, the DNA is TGTGCCAGCCGAGGTTGGAGAGAAAACTACGAGCAGTACTTC.

The chain employs TRBV5-6 and TRBJ1-1; 7 nucleotides match TRBD1. Germline values: CDR1 SGHDT, CDR2 YYEEEE. CDR3 length equals 17 residues. The V segment lost 1 base and the J segment 0 bases; nucleotides outside the gene matches: 9. For the CDR3, the DNA is TGTGCCAGCAGCTTGACTAAGAGGGGGCTAATGAACACTGAAGCTTTCTTT. It specifies CASSLTKRGLMNTEAFF. The full variable domain, completed using reference TRBV5-6 and TRBJ1-1, is DAGVTQSPTHLIKTRGQQVTLRCSPKSGHDTVSWYQQALGQGPQFIFQYYEEEERQRGNFPDRFSGHQFPNYSSELNVNALLLGDSALYLCASSLTKRGLMNTEAFFGQGTRLTVV.

This clonotype came up a few times. This chain uses TRBV5-6 with TRBJ2-1; TRBD2 is a possible D gene (6 bases). CDR1 is SGHDT and CDR2 is YYEEEE in the germline V gene. The CDR3 loop spans 16 amino acids. V shed 0 bases and J shed 6 bases, with 16 bases lying between them. As DNA, the CDR3 is TGTGCCAGCAGCTTGGACTGGGCGGGGAGAGCCAATGAGCAGTTCTTC. Amino acid sequence: CASSLDWAGRANEQFF.

The chain carries TRBV20-1 and TRBJ1-1; no firm D call. The germline gives CDR1 DFQATT, CDR2 SNEGSKA (reference sequence). V was pared by 0 bases and J by 10 bases, with 9 bases between. This CDR3 comprises 11 residues. Here the CDR3 reads CSARDAWGAFF. In DNA, the CDR3 is TGCAGTGCTAGAGATGCCTGGGGAGCTTTCTTT.

Ten or more counts support this clonotype. This chain joins TRBV3-1 and TRBJ2-5; possibly TRBD1 or TRBD2 for D (5 bases each). Germline V lookup: CDR1 LGHDT, CDR2 YNNKEL (reference sequence). The germline V and J ends were trimmed by 4 bases and 4 bases, with 13 bases remaining between them. The CDR3 runs 14 residues. This CDR3 is CASSLTSRGETQYF. CDR3 coding DNA: TGTGCCAGCAGCCTAACCTCGAGGGGAGAGACCCAGTACTTC.

V usage is TRBV12-3 or TRBV12-4 and J usage is TRBJ1-2; no definite D call. The CDR3 is 12 amino acids. Between the trimmed V and J ends, which lost 3 bases and 7 bases, there was a span of 9 bases. The CDR3 DNA follows: TGTGCCAGCAGTTTCTCGACCCCTGGCTACACCTTC. Translation gives CASSFSTPGYTF.

The DNA for the CDR3 is TGTGCCAGCAGCTTTAGCGGATATTACGAGCAGTACTTC. It is translated as CASSFSGYYEQYF. This chain links TRBV7-2 with TRBJ2-7; TRBD2 might be the D (6 bases). CDR1 and CDR2 from the germline V gene are SGHTA and FQGNSA. The CDR3 runs to 13 residues. With 3 bases removed from V and 4 bases from J, the gap between germline ends came to 10 bases.

With regard to this clonotype: This clone may be a read error of a much larger clone one base away. The chain carries TRBV12-3 or TRBV12-4 and TRBJ1-6; 12 nucleotides line up with TRBD1. The CDR3 is 15 amino acids. Losses at the gene ends were 3 bases for V and 7 bases for J; bases not matched to a gene: 1. The CDR3 sequence: CASSFGTGGNSPLHF. DNA for the CDR3: TGTGCCAGCAGTTTCGGGACAGGGGGCAATTCACCCCTCCACTTT.

The chain is built from TRBV6-2 or TRBV6-3 and TRBJ2-2, with 9 nucleotides matching TRBD1. The V segment lost 9 bases and the J segment 3 bases; nucleotides outside the gene matches: 2. There are 13 residues in the CDR3. CDR1 and CDR2 from the germline V gene are MNHEY and SVGEGT. CDR3: CASDRGYTGELFF. The CDR3 nucleotides are TGTGCCAGTGACAGGGGGTACACCGGGGAGCTGTTTTTT.

The chain has TRBV12-3 or TRBV12-4 and TRBJ1-4, with D unclear. CDR3 size: 15 residues. V was clipped by 2 bases and J by 2 bases, with 9 bases between them. CDR3 bases: TGTGCCAGCAGTTTAAAAACCGGGACTAATGAAAAACTGTTTTTT. This sequence encodes CASSLKTGTNEKLFF.

V gene TRBV6-2 or TRBV6-3 combines with J gene TRBJ2-1; D unclear. The CDR3 extends over 15 amino acids. Germline-derived CDR1 and CDR2 are MNHEY and SVGEGT. CDR3 coding DNA: TGTGTCAACAGTTACTCGATCCAAACCCGGCCTGAGCAGTTCTTC. It specifies CVNSYSIQTRPEQFF.

This clonotype was observed many times. The chain combines TRBV12-3 or TRBV12-4 with TRBJ2-3; 8 bases agree with TRBD2. This CDR3 spans 14 amino acids. Trimming took 5 bases from V and 4 from J; bases not matched to a gene: 5. CDR3 in DNA: TGTGCCAGCAGTCCCGGACTAGCCCCAGATACGCAGTATTTT. Protein product: CASSPGLAPDTQYF.

There are a few counts of this clonotype. The genes are TRBV28 and TRBJ2-7, with 8 bases that match TRBD2. Germline lookup yields CDR1 MDHEN and CDR2 SYDVKM. V trimming: 7 bases; J trimming: 6 bases; junction bases outside the gene matches: 11. The CDR3 covers 14 residues. CDR3 residues: CASKAGGSLPEQYF. In DNA, the CDR3 is TGTGCCAGCAAGGCGGGAGGTTCTCTCCCCGAGCAGTACTTC.

The V gene is TRBV5-5, the J gene TRBJ1-2; TRBD1 is a possible D gene (6 bases). The CDR3 consists of 17 residues. V lost 0 bases and J lost 6, with 21 bases in between. Per the germline V gene, CDR1 is SGHKS and CDR2 is YYEKEE (reference sequence). CDR3 residues: CASSLVVRGIGLNGYTF. The CDR3 DNA is TGTGCCAGCAGCTTGGTGGTCAGGGGAATCGGCCTTAATGGCTACACCTTC.

J is TRBJ1-1 and V is TRBV6-1; D remains unclear. The CDR3 has 14 residues. V dropped 6 bases and J dropped 1 base, with 12 bases sitting between them. Germline V gene sequence: CDR1 MNHNS, CDR2 SASEGT. The CDR3 DNA reads as TGTGCCAGCAGCGCTTCTAGGGAGAACACTGAAGCTTTCTTT. This encodes CASSASRENTEAFF.

This chain connects TRBV7-2 to TRBJ2-4, with TRBD2 identical over 12 bases. The end of the DNA aligns better with TRBJ2-7, so the J call may be wrong. CDR1 and CDR2 from the germline V gene are SGHTA and FQGNSA. The CDR3 spans 15 residues. CDR3 sequence: CASSDSRLAGAEQYF. DNA for the CDR3: TGTGCCAGCAGTGACTCCCGACTAGCGGGAGCCGAGCAGTACTTC.

This clonotype has only a few counts. J is TRBJ2-2 and V is TRBV10-3; 14 nucleotides line up with TRBD2. Germline CDR1 ENHRY, CDR2 SYGVKD. The CDR3 contains 19 residues. Trimming at V came to 0 bases and at J to 0 bases, leaving 3 bases not matched to a gene. The CDR3 sequence is CAISESWTSGGTNTGELFF. CDR3 in DNA: TGTGCCATCAGTGAGTCTTGGACTAGCGGGGGGACGAACACCGGGGAGCTGTTTTTT.

This chain connects TRBV18 to TRBJ1-1; D gene ambiguous. The germline V and J ends were trimmed by 1 base and 0 bases, with 9 bases remaining between them. CDR1 KGHSH and CDR2 LQKENI come from the germline V gene. The CDR3 has 15 amino acids. CDR3 protein: CASSPHDGVNTEAFF. In nucleotides, the CDR3 is TGTGCCAGCTCACCACACGACGGGGTGAACACTGAAGCTTTCTTT.

Notes on this clonotype: This may stem from a read error, because a much larger clone lies one nucleotide away. V gene TRBV11-2 combines with J gene TRBJ2-7; weak D call: TRBD1 (6 bases). The CDR3 is made up of 15 amino acids. CDR1 and CDR2 (germline): SGHAT, FQNNGV. The V end was cut by 5 bases, the J end by 7 bases, with 21 bases between. The CDR3, as DNA: TGTGCCAGCAGCCCGACTCACAGGGAGTCTGAAGAGCAGTACTTC. Protein product: CASSPTHRESEEQYF.

This clonotype has just a few counts. One base separates it from a far larger clone, so it is likely a read error. The chain carries TRBV3-1 and TRBJ2-3; D is undetermined. Germline V gene sequence: CDR1 LGHDT, CDR2 YNNKEL (reference sequence). The CDR3 contains 14 residues. CDR3 amino acids: CAGSQDRGTDTQYF. CDR3 bases: TGTGCCGGCAGCCAAGATCGGGGCACAGATACGCAGTATTTT.

The chain couples TRBV2 to TRBJ2-5; 8 nucleotides align to TRBD2. This CDR3 comprises 13 residues. Germline trimming cut 10 bases from V and 0 bases from J; bases unmatched to any gene: 4. CDR1 is SNHLY, CDR2 FYNNEI, per germline. The CDR3 coding sequence is TGTGCCACCCGCGGGGGGTACCAAGAGACCCAGTACTTC. This codes for CATRGGYQETQYF.

The table lists this clonotype with a few counts. The chain is built from TRBV11-1 and TRBJ2-1; D gene uncertain. Trimming stripped 6 bases from V and 5 bases from J, with 8 bases between. Looked up from germline, CDR1 is SGHAT and CDR2 is FQDESV (reference sequence). The CDR3 contains 12 residues. The CDR3 coding sequence is TGTGCCAGCAGTGCGCGAAACAATGAGCAGTTCTTC. Translated: CASSARNNEQFF.

Remarks on this clonotype: This sequence may be a read error, since a much larger clone differs from it by one base. The gene calls are TRBV29-1 and TRBJ2-1; a possible D gene is TRBD2 (5 bases). Germline values: CDR1 SQVTM, CDR2 ANQGSEA. V gave up 7 bases and J gave up 10 bases, with 17 bases separating them. The CDR3 is 12 residues long. The CDR3 loop reads CSAARGDYEQFF. In DNA, the CDR3 is TGCAGCGCGGCTAGAGGTGACTACGAGCAGTTCTTC.